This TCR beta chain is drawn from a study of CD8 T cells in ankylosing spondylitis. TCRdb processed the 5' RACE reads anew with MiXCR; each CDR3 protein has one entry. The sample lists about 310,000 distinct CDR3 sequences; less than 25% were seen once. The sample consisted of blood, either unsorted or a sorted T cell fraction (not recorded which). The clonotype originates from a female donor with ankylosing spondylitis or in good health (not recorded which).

CDR3 nucleotides: TGCAGTGCTGGACAGGGCCCCGCTGAAGCTTTCTTT. Encoded protein: CSAGQGPAEAFF. V and J are TRBV20-1 and TRBJ1-1; 8 nucleotides agree with TRBD1. Germline V gene lookup returns CDR1 DFQATT and CDR2 SNEGSKA (reference sequence). Trimming removed 5 bases from V and 6 bases from J; junction bases left unmatched: 5. The length of the CDR3 is 12 residues.